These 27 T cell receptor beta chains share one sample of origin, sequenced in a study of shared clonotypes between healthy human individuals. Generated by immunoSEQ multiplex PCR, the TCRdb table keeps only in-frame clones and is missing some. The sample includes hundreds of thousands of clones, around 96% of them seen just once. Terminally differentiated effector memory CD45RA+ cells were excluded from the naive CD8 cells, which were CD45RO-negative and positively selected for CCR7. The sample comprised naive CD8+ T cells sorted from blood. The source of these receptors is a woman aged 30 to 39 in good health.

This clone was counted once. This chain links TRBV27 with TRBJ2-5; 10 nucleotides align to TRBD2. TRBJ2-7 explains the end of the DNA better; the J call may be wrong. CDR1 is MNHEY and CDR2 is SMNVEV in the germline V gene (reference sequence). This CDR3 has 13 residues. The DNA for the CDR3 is TGTGCCAGCAGTTTGGGACTAGCGAGCGAGCAGTACTTC. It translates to CASSLGLASEQYF.

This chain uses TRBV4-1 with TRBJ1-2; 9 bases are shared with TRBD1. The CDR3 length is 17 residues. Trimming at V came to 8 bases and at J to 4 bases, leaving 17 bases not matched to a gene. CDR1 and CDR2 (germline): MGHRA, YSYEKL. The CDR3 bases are TGCGCCAGCCAAGGCCTAACCACGGGACAGGGAGCCTATGGCTACACCTTC. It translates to CASQGLTTGQGAYGYTF.

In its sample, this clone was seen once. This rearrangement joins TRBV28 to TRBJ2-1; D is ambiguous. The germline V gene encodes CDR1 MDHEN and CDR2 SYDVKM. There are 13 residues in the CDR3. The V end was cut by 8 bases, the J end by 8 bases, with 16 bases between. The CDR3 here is CASAGVPAHEQFF. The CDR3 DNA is TGTGCCAGCGCTGGGGTGCCAGCACATGAGCAGTTCTTC.

The chain's CDR3 is CASGSEATYEQYF. CDR3 coding DNA: TGTGCCAGCGGATCTGAAGCCACCTACGAGCAGTACTTC. V is TRBV6-5 and J is TRBJ2-7; no clear D gene. Looked up from germline, CDR1 is MNHEY and CDR2 is SVGAGI. Deletions cut 8 bases from V and 2 bases from J, with 13 bases between. CDR3 length: 13 amino acids.

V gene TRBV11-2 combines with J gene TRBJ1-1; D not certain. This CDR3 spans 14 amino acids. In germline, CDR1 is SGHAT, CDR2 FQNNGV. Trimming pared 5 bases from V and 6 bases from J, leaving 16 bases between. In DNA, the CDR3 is TGTGCCAGCAGCCCACTTCCGATAGGCTCTGAAGCTTTCTTT. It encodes CASSPLPIGSEAFF.

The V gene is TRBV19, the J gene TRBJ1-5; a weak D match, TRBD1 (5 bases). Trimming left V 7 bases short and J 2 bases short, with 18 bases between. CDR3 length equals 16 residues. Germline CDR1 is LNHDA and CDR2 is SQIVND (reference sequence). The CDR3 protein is CASKAYRRGGNQPQHF. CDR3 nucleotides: TGTGCCAGTAAAGCTTATCGGAGGGGAGGCAATCAGCCCCAGCATTTT.

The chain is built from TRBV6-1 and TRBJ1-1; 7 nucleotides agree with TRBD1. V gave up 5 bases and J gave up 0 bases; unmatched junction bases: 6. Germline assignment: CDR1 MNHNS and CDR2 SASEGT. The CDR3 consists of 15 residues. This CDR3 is CASSLLQGMNTEAFF. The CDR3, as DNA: TGTGCCAGCAGTCTACTACAGGGGATGAACACTGAAGCTTTCTTT.

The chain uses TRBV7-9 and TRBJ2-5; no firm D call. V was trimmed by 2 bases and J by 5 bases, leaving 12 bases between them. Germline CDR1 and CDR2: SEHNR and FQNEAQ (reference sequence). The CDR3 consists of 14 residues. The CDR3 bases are TGTGCCAGCAGCTTAAGGGAAGGGCGGGAGACCCAGTACTTC. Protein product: CASSLREGRETQYF.

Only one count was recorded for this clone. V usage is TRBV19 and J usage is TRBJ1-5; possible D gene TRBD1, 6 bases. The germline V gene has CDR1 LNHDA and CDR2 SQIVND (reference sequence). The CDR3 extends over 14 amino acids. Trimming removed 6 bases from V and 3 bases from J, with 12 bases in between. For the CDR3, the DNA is TGTGCCAGTAGCCCGACAGGAAACAATCAGCCCCAGCATTTT. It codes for CASSPTGNNQPQHF.

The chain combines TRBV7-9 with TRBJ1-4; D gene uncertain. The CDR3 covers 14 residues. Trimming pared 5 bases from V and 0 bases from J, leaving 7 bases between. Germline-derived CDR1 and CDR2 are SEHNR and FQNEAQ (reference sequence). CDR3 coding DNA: TGTGCCAGCAGCGAAGATGCAACTAATGAAAAACTGTTTTTT. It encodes CASSEDATNEKLFF.

For the CDR3, the DNA is TGTGCCAGCAGCCTCACGCAGGGGGTTATGGATACGCAGTATTTT. Translating gives CASSLTQGVMDTQYF. The chain carries TRBV7-8 and TRBJ2-3; 7 bases agree with TRBD1. This CDR3 is built from 15 residues. Germline-derived CDR1 and CDR2 are SGHVS and FQNEAQ. The ends lost 5 bases at V and 6 bases at J; junction bases unmatched: 11.

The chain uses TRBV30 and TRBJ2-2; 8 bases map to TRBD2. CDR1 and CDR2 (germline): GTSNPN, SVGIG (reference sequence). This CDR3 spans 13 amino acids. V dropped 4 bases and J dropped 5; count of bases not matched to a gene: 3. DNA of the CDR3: TGTGCCTGGACCACTAGCGGAACCGGGGAGCTGTTTTTT. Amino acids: CAWTTSGTGELFF.

The chain's CDR3 is CASRPPWNTEAFF. In DNA, the CDR3 is TGTGCCAGCAGACCCCCATGGAACACTGAAGCTTTCTTT. This chain connects TRBV2 to TRBJ1-1; D is unclear. This CDR3 spans 13 amino acids. CDR1 is SNHLY and CDR2 is FYNNEI in the germline V gene. V lost 6 bases, J lost 1 base, and 9 bases lay in between.

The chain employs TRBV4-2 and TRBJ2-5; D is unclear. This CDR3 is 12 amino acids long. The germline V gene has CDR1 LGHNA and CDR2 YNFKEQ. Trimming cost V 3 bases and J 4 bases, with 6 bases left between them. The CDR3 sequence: CASSQTGETQYF. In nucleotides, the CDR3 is TGTGCCAGCAGCCAGACGGGAGAGACCCAGTACTTC.

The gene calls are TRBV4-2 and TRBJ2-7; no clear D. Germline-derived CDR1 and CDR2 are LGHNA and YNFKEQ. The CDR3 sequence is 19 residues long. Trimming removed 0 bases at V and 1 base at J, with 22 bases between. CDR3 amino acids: CASSQEYSRGRILSYEQYF. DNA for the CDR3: TGTGCCAGCAGCCAAGAATATTCCCGCGGCAGGATCCTTTCCTACGAGCAGTACTTC.

CDR3 loop: CASSSGLYVYNEQFF. CDR3 bases: TGTGCCAGCAGCTCCGGACTTTACGTCTACAATGAGCAGTTCTTC. The chain combines TRBV7-2 with TRBJ2-1; tentative D call: TRBD2 (5 bases). V was trimmed by 4 bases and J by 3 bases, leaving 13 bases between them. The CDR3 runs to 15 residues. Germline V gene data show CDR1 as SGHTA and CDR2 as FQGNSA.

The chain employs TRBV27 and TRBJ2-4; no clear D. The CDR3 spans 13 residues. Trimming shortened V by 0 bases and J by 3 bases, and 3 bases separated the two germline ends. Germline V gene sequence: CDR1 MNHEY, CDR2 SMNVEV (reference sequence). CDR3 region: CASSLSSKNIQYF. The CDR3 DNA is TGTGCCAGCAGTTTATCGAGCAAAAACATTCAGTACTTC.

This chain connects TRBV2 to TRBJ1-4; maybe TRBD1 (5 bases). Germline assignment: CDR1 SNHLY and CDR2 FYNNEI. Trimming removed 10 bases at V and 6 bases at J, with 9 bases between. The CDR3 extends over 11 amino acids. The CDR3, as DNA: TGTGCCACCAGGGTTGATGAAAAACTGTTTTTT. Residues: CATRVDEKLFF.

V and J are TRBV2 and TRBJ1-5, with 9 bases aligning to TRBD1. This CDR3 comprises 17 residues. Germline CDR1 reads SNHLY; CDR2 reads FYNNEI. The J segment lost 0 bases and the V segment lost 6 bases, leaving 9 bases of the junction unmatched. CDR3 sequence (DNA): TGTGCCAGCAGCGCGGGACAGGGAGTTTCTAGCAATCAGCCCCAGCATTTT. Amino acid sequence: CASSAGQGVSSNQPQHF.

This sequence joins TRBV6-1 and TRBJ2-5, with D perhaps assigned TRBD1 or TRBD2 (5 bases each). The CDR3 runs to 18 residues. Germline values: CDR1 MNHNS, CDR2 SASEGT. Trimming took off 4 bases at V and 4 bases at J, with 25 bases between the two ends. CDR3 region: CASSGRAKGGGAIETQYF. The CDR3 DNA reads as TGTGCCAGCAGTGGGCGGGCAAAAGGTGGGGGAGCCATAGAGACCCAGTACTTC.

CDR3 sequence: CASSSGLAGFANTGELFF. CDR3 bases: TGTGCCAGCAGCTCGGGACTAGCGGGCTTCGCGAACACCGGGGAGCTGTTTTTT. V gene TRBV13 combines with J gene TRBJ2-2, with 12 bases aligning to TRBD2. The CDR3 contains 18 residues. V shed 4 bases, J shed 0 bases, and the junction held 6 bases outside the gene matches. The germline V gene encodes CDR1 PRHDT and CDR2 FYEKMQ (reference sequence).

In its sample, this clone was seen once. In nucleotides, the CDR3 is TGTGCCAGCAGTTCTCCGGGACAAACCCTCTACGAGCAGTACTTC. Its protein is CASSSPGQTLYEQYF. V and J are TRBV28 and TRBJ2-7; maybe TRBD1 (6 bases). The V end lost 4 bases, the J end lost 3 bases, and 16 bases lay between the germline ends. The CDR3 covers 15 residues. Germline CDR1 is MDHEN and CDR2 is SYDVKM.

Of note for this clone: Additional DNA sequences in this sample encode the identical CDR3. DNA of the CDR3: TGTGCCAGCAGTTTATCGCCCAACAATGAGCAGTTCTTC. As protein: CASSLSPNNEQFF. The V gene is TRBV27, the J gene TRBJ2-1; no firm D call. Looked up from germline, CDR1 is MNHEY and CDR2 is SMNVEV (reference sequence). The V gene lost 0 bases and the J gene lost 5 bases, with 5 bases spanning the gap. This CDR3 contains 13 residues.

CDR3 sequence (DNA): TGTGCCAGTCACATCTCCTACGAGCAGTACTTC. Encoded protein: CASHISYEQYF. J is TRBJ2-7 and V is TRBV5-5; unclear D gene. Trimming removed 8 bases at V and 0 bases at J, with 6 bases between. The length of the CDR3 is 11 residues. CDR1 is SGHKS and CDR2 is YYEKEE in the germline V gene (reference sequence). The full variable domain, in which reference TRBV5-5 and TRBJ2-7 provide the parts outside the CDR3, is DAGVTQSPTHLIKTRGQQVTLRCSPISGHKSVSWYQQVLGQGPQFIFQYYEKEERGRGNFPDRFSARQFPNYSSELNVNALLLGDSALYLCASHISYEQYFGPGTRLTVT.

CDR3 coding DNA: TGTGCCAGCAGCTTAGCCGGGGGGGACTATGGCTACACCTTC. It is translated as CASSLAGGDYGYTF. The J gene is TRBJ1-2, the V gene TRBV11-2; tentative D call: TRBD1 (5 bases). Germline values: CDR1 SGHAT, CDR2 FQNNGV. V lost 1 base to trimming and J lost 3 bases, with 9 bases between them. This CDR3 comprises 14 residues. Full variable domain (remainder filled in from reference TRBV11-2 and TRBJ1-2): EAGVAQSPRYKIIEKRQSVAFWCNPISGHATLYWYQQILGQGPKLLIQFQNNGVVDDSQLPKDRFSAERLKGVDSTLKIQPAKLEDSAVYLCASSLAGGDYGYTFGSGTRLTVV.

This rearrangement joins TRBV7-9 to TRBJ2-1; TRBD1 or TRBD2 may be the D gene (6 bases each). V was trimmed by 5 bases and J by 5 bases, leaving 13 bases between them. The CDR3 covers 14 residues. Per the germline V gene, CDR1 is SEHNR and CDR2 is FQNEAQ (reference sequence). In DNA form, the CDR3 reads TGTGCCAGCAGCCCATTGGAGGGGGACAATGAGCAGTTCTTC. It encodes CASSPLEGDNEQFF. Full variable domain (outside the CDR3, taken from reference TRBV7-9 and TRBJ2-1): DTGVSQNPRHKITKRGQNVTFRCDPISEHNRLYWYRQTLGQGPEFLTYFQNEAQLEKSRLLSDRFSAERPKGSFSTLEIQRTEQGDSAMYLCASSPLEGDNEQFFGPGTRLTVL.

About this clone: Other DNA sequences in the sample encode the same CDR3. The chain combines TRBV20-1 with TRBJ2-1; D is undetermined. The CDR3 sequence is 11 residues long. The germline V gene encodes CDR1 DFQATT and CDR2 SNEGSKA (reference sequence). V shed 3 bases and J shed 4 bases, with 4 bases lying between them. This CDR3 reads CSASEYNEQFF. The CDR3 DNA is TGCAGTGCTAGCGAGTACAATGAGCAGTTCTTC.